Presented here are 14 T cell receptor beta chains from one specimen sequenced in a study of blood T cell repertoires in COVID-19. The data were produced by immunoSEQ multiplex PCR, yet TCRdb's version contains in-frame clones alone and is incomplete. This sample has about 190,000 clones, with under 80% found just once. Sequences were obtained from peripheral blood. Receptors originate from a man aged 45-65 years who had recovered from COVID-19.

The CDR3 DNA reads as TGTGCCAGTAGTATAGGTGAGGCGGGGGTGAACACTGAAGCTTTCTTT. Encoded protein: CASSIGEAGVNTEAFF. The chain combines TRBV19 with TRBJ1-1, with TRBD1 as a possible D gene (5 bases). Germline CDR1 is LNHDA and CDR2 is SQIVND (reference sequence). With 1 base removed from V and 0 bases from J, the gap between germline ends came to 12 bases. The CDR3 is made up of 16 amino acids. Complete variable domain (other parts from reference TRBV19 and TRBJ1-1): DGGITQSPKYLFRKEGQNVTLSCEQNLNHDAMYWYRQDPGQGLRLIYYSQIVNDFQKGDIAEGYSVSREKKESFPLTVTSAQKNPTAFYLCASSIGEAGVNTEAFFGQGTRLTVV.

The chain recombines TRBV4-1 with TRBJ2-5, with D maybe TRBD2 (6 bases). The CDR3 runs to 13 residues. Germline CDR1 MGHRA, CDR2 YSYEKL. Trimming pared 1 base from V and 5 bases from J, leaving 8 bases between. The CDR3 DNA is TGCGCCAGCAGCCAAGCGAGCGGGGAGACCCAGTACTTC. Amino acid sequence: CASSQASGETQYF.

The V gene is TRBV7-3, the J gene TRBJ2-1; 8 bases align to TRBD2. CDR1 and CDR2 from the germline V gene are SGHTA and FQGTGA. Trimming took 1 base from V and 5 from J; bases not matched to a gene: 4. The CDR3 runs 15 residues. This chain's CDR3 is CASSLSSGADNEQFF. In DNA, the CDR3 is TGTGCCAGCAGCTTAAGTAGCGGGGCGGACAATGAGCAGTTCTTC.

This clone was found many times. This chain links TRBV11-2 with TRBJ2-7; TRBD2 agrees at 11 bases. There are 14 residues in the CDR3. V gave up 3 bases and J gave up 4 bases; unmatched junction bases: 2. Per germline, CDR1 SGHAT and CDR2 FQNNGV. DNA of the CDR3: TGTGCCAGCAGCTTGACTAGCGGGGCTTACGAGCAGTACTTC. Translation gives CASSLTSGAYEQYF.

The genes are TRBV5-4 and TRBJ2-1; 9 nucleotides agree with TRBD1. This CDR3 region has 20 residues. V gave up 0 bases and J gave up 0 bases; unmatched junction bases: 13. Per germline, CDR1 SGHNT and CDR2 YYREEE (reference sequence). The CDR3 loop is CASSLGFGATGGSSYNEQFF. In nucleotides, the CDR3 is TGTGCCAGCAGCTTGGGGTTCGGGGCGACAGGGGGAAGCTCCTACAATGAGCAGTTCTTC.

The CDR3 here is CAISRGAPAYEQYF. CDR3 sequence (DNA): TGTGCCATAAGCCGGGGGGCTCCAGCCTACGAGCAGTACTTC. The genes are TRBV6-6 and TRBJ2-7; tentatively, D is TRBD2 (7 bases). From germline, CDR1 is MNHNY and CDR2 SVGAGI (reference sequence). The CDR3 is made up of 14 amino acids. With 10 bases removed from V and 2 bases from J, the gap between germline ends came to 18 bases.

V and J are TRBV29-1 and TRBJ2-3; TRBD2 matches at 7 bases. The V gene end was trimmed by 6 bases and the J gene end by 4 bases; junction bases not matched to a gene: 16. The CDR3 has 16 amino acids. The V gene's germline CDR1 is SQVTM and CDR2 ANQGSEA. In nucleotides, the CDR3 is TGCAGCGTCGCACCCGTCTTGGCGGGAGAGGCAGATACGCAGTATTTT. Amino acids: CSVAPVLAGEADTQYF.

The chain joins TRBV28 to TRBJ1-4; TRBD1 agrees at 8 bases. The CDR3 consists of 15 residues. Germline-derived CDR1 and CDR2 are MDHEN and SYDVKM. After removal of 8 bases from V and 5 bases from J, the junction contained 10 bases not matched to a gene. The CDR3 loop reads CASAKGTGFNEKLFF. Written as DNA, the CDR3 is TGTGCCAGCGCTAAAGGGACAGGATTCAATGAAAAACTGTTTTTT.

The chain links TRBV18 to TRBJ2-7, with TRBD1 matching over 10 bases. CDR3 length: 14 amino acids. Germline V gene lookup returns CDR1 KGHSH and CDR2 LQKENI. Trimming removed 3 bases from V and 6 bases from J; junction bases left unmatched: 5. This CDR3 reads CASSPGTGVSEQYF. As DNA, the CDR3 is TGTGCCAGCTCACCCGGGACAGGGGTCTCCGAGCAGTACTTC.

The genes are TRBV6-6 and TRBJ2-3; 10 nucleotides align to TRBD1. The ends lost 5 bases at V and 6 bases at J; junction bases unmatched: 14. This CDR3 has 17 residues. Per the germline V gene, CDR1 is MNHNY and CDR2 is SVGAGI (reference sequence). The CDR3 region has the DNA TGTGCCAGCAGTCCCGGGACAGGGGATTCCGGGGGCGATACGCAGTATTTT. It yields the protein CASSPGTGDSGGDTQYF.

V gene TRBV2 combines with J gene TRBJ2-1; 10 nucleotides match TRBD2. Germline-derived CDR1 and CDR2 are SNHLY and FYNNEI. This CDR3 has 11 amino acids. The V segment lost 11 bases and the J segment 9 bases; nucleotides outside the gene matches: 4. CDR3 nucleotide sequence: TGTGCCTGTCGACTAGCGGGTGAGCAGTTCTTC. Translating gives CACRLAGEQFF.

V usage is TRBV27 and J usage is TRBJ1-4; TRBD1 agrees at 7 bases. CDR1 and CDR2 from the germline V gene are MNHEY and SMNVEV (reference sequence). The V and J ends lost 4 bases and 7 bases, in that order; junction bases with no gene match: 9. This CDR3 has 15 amino acids. As DNA, the CDR3 is TGTGCCAGCAGTTCTAAGGGGGCGGGTGGTGAAAAACTGTTTTTT. It codes for CASSSKGAGGEKLFF. Looking up the rest from reference TRBV27 and TRBJ1-4 gives the full variable domain: EAQVTQNPRYLITVTGKKLTVTCSQNMNHEYMSWYRQDPGLGLRQIYYSMNVEVTDKGDVPEGYKVSRKEKRNFPLILESPSPNQTSLYFCASSSKGAGGEKLFFGSGTQLSVL.

The chain combines TRBV30 with TRBJ2-7; 8 bases are shared with TRBD2. Trimming removed 4 bases from V and 3 bases from J; junction bases left unmatched: 8. Germline V CDR1 and CDR2: GTSNPN, SVGIG (reference sequence). The CDR3 is 14 amino acids. CDR3 sequence (DNA): TGTGCCTGGAATAGGGCTAGCGGGCTCTACGAGCAGTACTTC. It codes for CAWNRASGLYEQYF.

This chain uses TRBV9 with TRBJ2-2, with D maybe TRBD1 (5 bases). This CDR3 is built from 16 residues. Trimming took 1 base from V and 4 from J, leaving 14 bases between them. Germline V gives CDR1 SGDLS, CDR2 YYNGEE. The CDR3 region has the DNA TGTGCCAGCAGCGTATCACCAGGGCCTTTCACCGGGGAGCTGTTTTTT. Its protein is CASSVSPGPFTGELFF. Variable domain in full (rest from reference TRBV9 and TRBJ2-2): DSGVTQTPKHLITATGQRVTLRCSPRSGDLSVYWYQQSLDQGLQFLIQYYNGEERAKGNILERFSAQQFPDLHSELNLSSLELGDSALYFCASSVSPGPFTGELFFGEGSRLTVL.